The T cell receptor beta chain under discussion was sequenced for a study of PD-1 blockade in classical Hodgkin lymphoma. Whole-study findings and limits: The repertoire differences lack a defined cause, possibly disease activity or prior therapy. Newly diagnosed patients were reported to start with lower TCR diversity than healthy donors.

The V gene end was trimmed by 3 bases and the J gene end by 4 bases; junction bases not matched to a gene: 8. Germline CDR1 and CDR2: SGHRS and YFSETQ. This CDR3 comprises 16 residues. About this clone itself: Its antigen is undetermined.

Measured with immunoSEQ multiplex PCR; TCRdb has only the in-frame clones, and not every one. The table has approximately 26,000 clones, roughly nine tenths seen once. Time point noted: newly diagnosed, previously untreated cHL patient sample. Thawed PBMCs yielded CD4+ T cells through magnetic negative selection. Newly diagnosed classical Hodgkin lymphoma PBMCs, still untreated, provided the comparison samples. Input material: CD4+ T cells from blood. V usage is TRBV5-1 and J usage is TRBJ2-1, with TRBD1 matching over 9 bases. This TCR was recovered from a human donor with classical Hodgkin lymphoma. CDR3 sequence: CASSSNTGGLYNEQFF. DNA for the CDR3: TGCGCCAGCAGCTCAAATACAGGGGGCTTGTACAATGAGCAGTTCTTC.